A selection of T cell receptor beta chains follows, all from one sample in a study of T cells expressing NK-cell markers. TCRdb reprocessed the 5' RACE reads and stores each CDR3 protein as one record, lacking DNA. The listing records about 300,000 distinct CDR3 sequences. Sequencing was carried out using blood T cells: a sorted CD56 or NKG2C T cell subset, CD4+ or CD8+ T cells, or bulk PBMC T cells (not recorded which). All receptors come from a woman aged 18 to 69 in good health. Both conserved end residues are part of each CDR3.

V	J	CDR3
TRBV20-1	TRBJ2-2	CSAKAGGLTGELFF
TRBV15	TRBJ1-2	CATSYQGQENGYTF
TRBV11-2	TRBJ2-1	CASSKTGKQDNEQFF
TRBV9	TRBJ2-5	CASSVTPQGEETQYF
TRBV27	TRBJ2-3	CASSFQYTDTQYF
TRBV5-1	TRBJ1-1	CASTYSGVDTEAFF
TRBV24-1	TRBJ2-2	CATGDSGTPNTGELFF
TRBV7-8	TRBJ2-5	CASSHNGGQTQYF
TRBV7-9	TRBJ1-4	CASSKMTASTNEKLFF
TRBV20-1	TRBJ2-1	CSARRNRGQYNEQFF
TRBV12-3/TRBV12-4	TRBJ1-2	CASSPNRRDGYTF
TRBV11-2	TRBJ2-3	CASSSNQGDPQYF
TRBV10-3	TRBJ2-1	CAISGASAANHRDEQFF
TRBV7-9	TRBJ1-4	CASSLRGPDEKLFF
TRBV19	TRBJ2-3	CASSIDRRTTSTDTQYF
TRBV10-3	TRBJ2-5	CAITSGDQETQYF
TRBV6-5	TRBJ1-2	CASSPSDRGRVNYGYTF
TRBV6-2/TRBV6-3	TRBJ2-4	CASRQPGAAKNIQYF
TRBV30	TRBJ2-7	CAWSAVGQGGPYEQYF
TRBV23-1	TRBJ1-5	CASRSRGEQPQHF
TRBV7-2	TRBJ2-7	CASSTSRGYYEQYF
TRBV10-3	TRBJ2-3	CAIRRDGDTQYF
TRBV7-2	TRBJ2-2	CASSPQGYGTGELFF
TRBV7-8	TRBJ1-5	CASSLLASNQPQHF
TRBV20-1	TRBJ2-3	CSALLAGRTDTQYF
TRBV28	TRBJ2-2	CASTSTPGELFF